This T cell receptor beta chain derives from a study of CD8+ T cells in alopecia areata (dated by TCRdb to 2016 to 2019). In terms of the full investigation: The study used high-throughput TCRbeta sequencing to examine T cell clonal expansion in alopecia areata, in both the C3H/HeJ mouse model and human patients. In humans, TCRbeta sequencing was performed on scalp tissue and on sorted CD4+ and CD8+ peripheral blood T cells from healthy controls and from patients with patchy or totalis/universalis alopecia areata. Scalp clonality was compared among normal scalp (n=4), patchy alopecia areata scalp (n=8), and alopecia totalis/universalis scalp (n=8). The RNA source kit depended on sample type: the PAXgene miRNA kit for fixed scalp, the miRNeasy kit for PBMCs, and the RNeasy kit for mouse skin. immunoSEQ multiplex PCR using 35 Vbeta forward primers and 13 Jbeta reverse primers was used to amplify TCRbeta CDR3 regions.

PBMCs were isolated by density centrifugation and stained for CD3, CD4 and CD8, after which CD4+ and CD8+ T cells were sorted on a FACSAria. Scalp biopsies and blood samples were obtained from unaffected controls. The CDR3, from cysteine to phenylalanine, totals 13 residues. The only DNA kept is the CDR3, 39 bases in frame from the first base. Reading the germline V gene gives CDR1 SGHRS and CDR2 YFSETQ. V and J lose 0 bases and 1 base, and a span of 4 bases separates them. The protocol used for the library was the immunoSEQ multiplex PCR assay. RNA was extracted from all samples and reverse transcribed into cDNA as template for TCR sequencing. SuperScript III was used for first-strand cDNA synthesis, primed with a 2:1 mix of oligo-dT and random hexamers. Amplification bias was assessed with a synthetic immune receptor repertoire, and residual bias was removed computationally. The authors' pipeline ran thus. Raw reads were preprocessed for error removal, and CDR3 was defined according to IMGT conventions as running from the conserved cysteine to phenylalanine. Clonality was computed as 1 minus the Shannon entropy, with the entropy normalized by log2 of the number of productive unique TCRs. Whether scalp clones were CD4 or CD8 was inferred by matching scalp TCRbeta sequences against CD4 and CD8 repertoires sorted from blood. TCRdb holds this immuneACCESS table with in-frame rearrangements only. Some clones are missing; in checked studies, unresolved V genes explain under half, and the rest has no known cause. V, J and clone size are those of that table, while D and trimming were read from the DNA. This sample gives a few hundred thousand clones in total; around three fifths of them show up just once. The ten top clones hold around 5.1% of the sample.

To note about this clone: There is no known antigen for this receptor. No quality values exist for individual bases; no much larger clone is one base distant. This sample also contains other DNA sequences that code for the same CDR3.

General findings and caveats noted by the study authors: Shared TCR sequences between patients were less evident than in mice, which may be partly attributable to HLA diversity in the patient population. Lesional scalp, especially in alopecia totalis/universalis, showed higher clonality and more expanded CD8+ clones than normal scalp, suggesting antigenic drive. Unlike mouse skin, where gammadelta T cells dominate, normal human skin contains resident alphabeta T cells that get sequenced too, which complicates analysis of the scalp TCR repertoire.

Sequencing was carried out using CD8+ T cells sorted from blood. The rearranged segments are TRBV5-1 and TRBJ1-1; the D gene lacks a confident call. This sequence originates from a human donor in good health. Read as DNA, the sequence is TGCGCCAGCAGCTTGGGACGGAACACTGAAGCTTTCTTT. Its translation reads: CASSLGRNTEAFF.